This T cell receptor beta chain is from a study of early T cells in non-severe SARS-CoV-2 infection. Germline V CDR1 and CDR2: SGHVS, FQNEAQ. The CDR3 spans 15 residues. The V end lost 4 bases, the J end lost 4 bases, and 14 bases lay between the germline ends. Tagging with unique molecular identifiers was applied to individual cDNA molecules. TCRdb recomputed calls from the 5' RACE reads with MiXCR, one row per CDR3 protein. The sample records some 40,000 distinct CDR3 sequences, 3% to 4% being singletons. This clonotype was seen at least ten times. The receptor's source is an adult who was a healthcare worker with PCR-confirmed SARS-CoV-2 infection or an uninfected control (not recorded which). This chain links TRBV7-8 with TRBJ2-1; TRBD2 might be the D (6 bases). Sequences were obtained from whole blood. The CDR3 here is CASSSPRDSYNEQFF. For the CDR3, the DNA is TGTGCCAGCAGCTCCCCCCGGGACTCATACAATGAGCAGTTCTTC.